This T cell receptor beta chain was profiled in a study of Ad26.COV2.S vaccination and SARS-CoV-2 variants. Overall study: Once or twice, 56 days apart, Ad26.COV2.S was delivered intramuscularly.

CDR3 length: 17 residues. Germline V gene sequence: CDR1 MDHEN, CDR2 SYDVKM. V dropped 6 bases and J dropped 2 bases, with 21 bases sitting between them. Notes on the study in general: Vaccinated individuals (as opposed to placebo recipients) had higher spike-specific TCR breadth.

Some clones are missing from TCRdb's copy, which holds only in-frame ones; the method was immunoSEQ multiplex PCR. The sample consists of roughly 330,000 clones, under 90% of them appearing once. In this sample, this clone turned up once. The target antigen is unknown. Treatment noted: about 20 received Ad26.COV2.S at low or high dose, single or two shots; roughly five received placebo; per-sample allocation not given. Sampling occurred on day 63 after the first vaccine or placebo injection. At a Boston site, the person donating was an adult of 18-55 years. The sample consisted of peripheral blood, taken in a trial of Ad26.COV2.S vaccine versus placebo. This sequence originates from a person between 18 and 60 years old who received the Ad26.COV2.S COVID-19 vaccine or a placebo. The V and J genes are TRBV28 and TRBJ2-3, with D perhaps assigned TRBD1 or TRBD2 (5 bases each). The CDR3 region is CASRDRDGRTVTDTQYF. The CDR3 nucleotides read TGTGCCAGCAGGGATCGGGACGGACGGACCGTCACAGATACGCAGTATTTT.